This entry lists 26 T cell receptor beta chains sequenced from one sample in a study of OX40 agonist ivuxolimab in advanced cancers. Here immunoSEQ multiplex PCR was the method, and the copy in TCRdb shows in-frame clones only, minus some. Among approximately 25,000 clones listed, about 77% were seen once. Sequenced here: CD4+ or CD8+ T cells sorted from blood, sampled in a trial of the OX40 agonist ivuxolimab. The receptors originated from an adult with an advanced solid tumor such as melanoma, head and neck, liver or kidney cancer.

The chain recombines TRBV29-1 with TRBJ1-2; D is undetermined. This CDR3 comprises 12 residues. V lost 1 base to trimming and J lost 6 bases, with 9 bases between them. CDR1 SQVTM and CDR2 ANQGSEA come from the germline V gene. CDR3 residues: CSVEASTNGYTF. DNA for the CDR3: TGCAGCGTTGAAGCCTCAACGAATGGCTACACCTTC.

J is TRBJ2-6 and V is TRBV19; 7 bases are a match to TRBD1. This CDR3 comprises 15 residues. The germline V gene has CDR1 LNHDA and CDR2 SQIVND (reference sequence). The ends lost 6 bases at V and 0 bases at J; junction bases unmatched: 2. DNA of the CDR3: TGTGCCAGTAGCGACAGGGCCTCTGGGGCCAACGTCCTGACTTTC. Residues: CASSDRASGANVLTF.

This clone appeared a single time. The chain joins TRBV6-1 to TRBJ2-3; TRBD2 agrees at 12 bases. The CDR3 runs to 14 residues. Trimming removed 10 bases from V and 6 bases from J; junction bases left unmatched: 8. Looked up from germline, CDR1 is MNHNS and CDR2 is SASEGT. CDR3 bases: TGTGCCACCGAGACTAGCGGGGGAGGGGATACGCAGTATTTT. Translation gives CATETSGGGDTQYF.

The chain links TRBV5-1 to TRBJ1-1; unclear D gene. V was shortened by 2 bases and J by 1 base, with 6 bases between the two germline ends. The CDR3 is 13 amino acids. Germline values: CDR1 SGHRS, CDR2 YFSETQ. The CDR3 nucleotides are TGCGCCAGCAGCTTAAACGCGAACACTGAAGCTTTCTTT. Protein: CASSLNANTEAFF.

The CDR3 DNA reads TGTGCCAGCAGCTCCCCGAGGACAGGGGCCTCCAATGAGCAGTTCTTC. It codes for CASSSPRTGASNEQFF. The rearrangement uses TRBV5-6 and TRBJ2-1; 9 bases are a match to TRBD1. Losses at the gene ends were 3 bases for V and 6 bases for J; bases not matched to a gene: 10. Germline V lookup: CDR1 SGHDT, CDR2 YYEEEE. The CDR3 has 16 residues. The full variable domain, completed using reference TRBV5-6 and TRBJ2-1, is DAGVTQSPTHLIKTRGQQVTLRCSPKSGHDTVSWYQQALGQGPQFIFQYYEEEERQRGNFPDRFSGHQFPNYSSELNVNALLLGDSALYLCASSSPRTGASNEQFFGPGTRLTVL.

This clone was picked up a small number of times. The chain recombines TRBV27 with TRBJ2-7; D perhaps matches TRBD2 (5 bases). The CDR3 is 15 residues long. From germline, CDR1 is MNHEY and CDR2 SMNVEV (reference sequence). V lost 2 bases, J lost 4 bases, and 15 bases lay in between. The CDR3 loop reads CASSLGSGGGYEQYF. The CDR3 DNA sequence: TGTGCCAGCAGTTTAGGAAGCGGAGGAGGATACGAGCAGTACTTC.

This chain links TRBV6-6 with TRBJ2-7; D ambiguous. Germline loops: CDR1 MNHNY, CDR2 SVGAGI (reference sequence). V was shortened by 2 bases and J by 0 bases, with 2 bases between the two germline ends. The CDR3 is made up of 12 amino acids. This chain's CDR3 is CASSYTSYEQYF. CDR3 nucleotide sequence: TGTGCCAGCAGTTACACCTCCTACGAGCAGTACTTC.

The chain uses TRBV2 and TRBJ1-5, with TRBD1 as a possible D gene (5 bases). V lost 1 base and J lost 4, with 8 bases in between. Germline V gives CDR1 SNHLY, CDR2 FYNNEI. The CDR3 contains 14 residues. The CDR3 coding sequence is TGTGCCAGCAGTGAAGGCAGGGTAAATCAGCCCCAGCATTTT. This sequence encodes CASSEGRVNQPQHF.

The chain employs TRBV29-1 and TRBJ2-7; possible D gene TRBD2, 5 bases. Trimming took 4 bases from V and 0 from J, leaving 13 bases between them. The CDR3 totals 14 residues. The germline V gene encodes CDR1 SQVTM and CDR2 ANQGSEA. The CDR3 bases are TGCAGCGTTGGATCCAGGAGGAGCTCCTACGAGCAGTACTTC. Translating gives CSVGSRRSSYEQYF.

The chain combines TRBV6-5 with TRBJ1-6; the match to TRBD1 covers 7 bases. Germline-derived CDR1 and CDR2 are MNHEY and SVGAGI. V gave up 6 bases and J gave up 6 bases; unmatched junction bases: 8. This CDR3 is 15 amino acids long. The CDR3 region is CASRAPTGRNSPLHF. The CDR3, as DNA: TGTGCCAGCAGAGCCCCGACAGGGCGTAATTCACCCCTCCACTTT.

This clone was observed a single time. The chain joins TRBV28 to TRBJ2-1; TRBD2 is a possible D gene (6 bases). Germline V gives CDR1 MDHEN, CDR2 SYDVKM. The CDR3 totals 12 residues. V was shortened by 11 bases and J by 5 bases, with 13 bases between the two germline ends. The CDR3 DNA reads as TGTGCCCTCGCGGGGCTGGACAATGAGCAGTTCTTC. This sequence encodes CALAGLDNEQFF.

The chain joins TRBV2 to TRBJ2-2, with D perhaps assigned TRBD1 or TRBD2 (6 bases each). Trimming shortened V by 8 bases and J by 3 bases, and 16 bases separated the two germline ends. Germline values: CDR1 SNHLY, CDR2 FYNNEI. This CDR3 is built from 15 residues. The CDR3 here is CASGLRGTDTGELFF. Here the CDR3 DNA reads TGTGCCAGCGGCCTAAGGGGGACTGACACCGGGGAGCTGTTTTTT.

The chain is built from TRBV7-9 and TRBJ2-7, with a possible D match to TRBD1 (5 bases). Germline CDR1 reads SEHNR; CDR2 reads FQNEAQ (reference sequence). V was shortened by 3 bases and J by 3 bases, with 12 bases between the two germline ends. The CDR3 sequence is 14 residues long. The CDR3 DNA reads as TGTGCCAGCAGCTTTACAGGCCCCCTCTACGAGCAGTACTTC. Translated: CASSFTGPLYEQYF.

The chain links TRBV5-6 to TRBJ2-5; no reliable D call. CDR1 SGHDT and CDR2 YYEEEE come from the germline V gene. The V and J ends lost 6 bases and 1 base respectively, with 22 bases between them. CDR3 size: 17 residues. CDR3 loop: CASTSSFGYQPQETQYF. As DNA, the CDR3 is TGTGCCAGCACCTCATCATTTGGATATCAACCCCAAGAGACCCAGTACTTC.

The CDR3: CASMEMGQKSYNEQFF. CDR3 coding DNA: TGTGCCAGTATGGAAATGGGACAGAAGTCCTACAATGAGCAGTTCTTC. The chain recombines TRBV19 with TRBJ2-1, with 7 bases aligning to TRBD1. The V gene end was trimmed by 7 bases and the J gene end by 1 base; junction bases not matched to a gene: 10. The CDR3 totals 16 residues. Germline CDR1 and CDR2: LNHDA and SQIVND (reference sequence).

This clone was recorded at least ten times. The chain combines TRBV6-5 with TRBJ1-5; 7 bases line up with TRBD1. The J segment lost 4 bases and the V segment lost 5 bases, leaving 5 bases of the junction unmatched. The CDR3 has 14 residues. Germline V gene lookup returns CDR1 MNHEY and CDR2 SVGAGI. The chain's CDR3 is CASSTGDANQPQHF. The CDR3 region has the DNA TGTGCCAGCAGTACAGGGGATGCAAATCAGCCCCAGCATTTT.

This chain connects TRBV7-9 to TRBJ1-2; the D is unclear. The germline CDR1 and CDR2 sequences are SEHNR and FQNEAQ (reference sequence). This CDR3 is 13 amino acids long. Deletions cut 6 bases from V and 8 bases from J, with 16 bases between. The CDR3 here is CASSRTMGSGYTF. CDR3 nucleotide sequence: TGTGCCAGCAGTCGGACTATGGGGTCCGGCTACACCTTC.

The CDR3 DNA sequence: TGTGCCAGCAGCGTAGAGATTGAAGATACGCAGTATTTT. It encodes CASSVEIEDTQYF. V usage is TRBV9 and J usage is TRBJ2-3; D is undetermined. V lost 0 bases to trimming and J lost 5 bases, with 7 bases between them. CDR3 length equals 13 residues. Germline lookup yields CDR1 SGDLS and CDR2 YYNGEE.

The chain has TRBV30 and TRBJ1-1; D remains ambiguous. V shed 4 bases and J shed 1 base, with 4 bases lying between them. The CDR3 has 11 residues. Germline assignment: CDR1 GTSNPN and CDR2 SVGIG (reference sequence). The CDR3 sequence: CAWKGNTEAFF. In nucleotides, the CDR3 is TGTGCCTGGAAGGGGAACACTGAAGCTTTCTTT.

The chain employs TRBV2 and TRBJ1-2; D is ambiguous. Trimming removed 6 bases from V and 8 bases from J, with 22 bases in between. The CDR3 runs 15 residues. Germline-derived CDR1 and CDR2 are SNHLY and FYNNEI. CDR3 sequence: CASSTLLGSSGGYTF. The CDR3 DNA is TGTGCCAGCAGCACTCTTCTGGGGTCATCGGGAGGCTACACCTTC.

This clone was counted once. The rearrangement uses TRBV11-2 and TRBJ2-3; the match to TRBD1 covers 9 bases. Germline CDR1 SGHAT, CDR2 FQNNGV. J gave up 1 base and V 7 bases, and 6 bases lay outside the gene matches. This CDR3 contains 15 residues. CDR3 amino acids: CASTLRDRGTDTQYF. For the CDR3, the DNA is TGTGCCAGCACCCTCCGGGACAGGGGCACAGATACGCAGTATTTT.

The J gene is TRBJ1-2, the V gene TRBV6-5; 9 nucleotides agree with TRBD1. Losses at the gene ends were 5 bases for V and 4 bases for J; bases not matched to a gene: 2. Germline V gene sequence: CDR1 MNHEY, CDR2 SVGAGI. This CDR3 spans 13 amino acids. CDR3 loop: CASSTGGGYGYTF. CDR3 bases: TGTGCCAGCAGTACAGGGGGCGGCTATGGCTACACCTTC.

The DNA for the CDR3 is TGTGCCAGCCCGGGACGCCCAAACTACAATGAGCAGTTCTTC. Protein: CASPGRPNYNEQFF. The V and J genes are TRBV5-8 and TRBJ2-1; possibly TRBD1 or TRBD2 for D (5 bases each). Germline loops: CDR1 SGHTS, CDR2 YDEGEE. CDR3 length: 14 amino acids. V was trimmed by 7 bases and J by 3 bases, leaving 14 bases between them.

The chain links TRBV7-3 to TRBJ2-2; D possibly corresponds to TRBD1 (6 bases). Deletions cut 1 base from V and 7 bases from J, with 13 bases between. CDR1 is SGHTA, CDR2 FQGTGA, per germline. The CDR3 is made up of 15 amino acids. Written as DNA, the CDR3 is TGTGCCAGCAGCTTAATCGCAGGGGCGCGCGGGGAGCTGTTTTTT. This encodes CASSLIAGARGELFF.

The gene calls are TRBV19 and TRBJ2-2; possible D gene TRBD1, 5 bases. Trimming pared 6 bases from V and 0 bases from J, leaving 8 bases between. This CDR3 spans 14 amino acids. CDR1 is LNHDA, CDR2 SQIVND, per germline (reference sequence). CDR3 DNA sequence: TGTGCCAGTAGGGGGCACGCGAACACCGGGGAGCTGTTTTTT. Encoded protein: CASRGHANTGELFF.

The rearrangement uses TRBV11-2 and TRBJ2-7, with TRBD1 matching 7 bases. Losses at the gene ends were 5 bases for V and 4 bases for J; bases not matched to a gene: 23. The CDR3 runs to 19 residues. CDR1 is SGHAT, CDR2 FQNNGV, per germline. DNA of the CDR3: TGTGCCAGCAGCCCCCCAGGGAGAAACCGGGACAGAGGGACATACGAGCAGTACTTC. Its protein product is CASSPPGRNRDRGTYEQYF.